This TCR beta chain stems from a study of cytomegalovirus exposure and HLA in healthy donors. The PCR had 60 Vbeta and 13 Jbeta primers. The assay was immunoSEQ multiplex PCR, and TCRdb's table has in-frame clones only and misses some. This sample has around 180,000 clones, with 80% to 85% found just once. V was cut by 6 bases and J by 4 bases, with 13 bases left in between. Germline CDR1 LNHDA, CDR2 SQIVND (reference sequence). The CDR3 extends over 14 amino acids. Material for sequencing was PBMCs. V and J are TRBV19 and TRBJ1-3; D is ambiguous. This clonotype was obtained from a woman between 18 and 29 years old in good health and CMV-seropositive. CDR3 residues: CASRPGGNGNTIYF. The CDR3 nucleotides are TGTGCCAGTAGGCCGGGAGGGAACGGAAACACCATATATTTT. The complete variable domain, with remaining parts taken from reference TRBV19 and TRBJ1-3, reads DGGITQSPKYLFRKEGQNVTLSCEQNLNHDAMYWYRQDPGQGLRLIYYSQIVNDFQKGDIAEGYSVSREKKESFPLTVTSAQKNPTAFYLCASRPGGNGNTIYFGEGSWLTVV.